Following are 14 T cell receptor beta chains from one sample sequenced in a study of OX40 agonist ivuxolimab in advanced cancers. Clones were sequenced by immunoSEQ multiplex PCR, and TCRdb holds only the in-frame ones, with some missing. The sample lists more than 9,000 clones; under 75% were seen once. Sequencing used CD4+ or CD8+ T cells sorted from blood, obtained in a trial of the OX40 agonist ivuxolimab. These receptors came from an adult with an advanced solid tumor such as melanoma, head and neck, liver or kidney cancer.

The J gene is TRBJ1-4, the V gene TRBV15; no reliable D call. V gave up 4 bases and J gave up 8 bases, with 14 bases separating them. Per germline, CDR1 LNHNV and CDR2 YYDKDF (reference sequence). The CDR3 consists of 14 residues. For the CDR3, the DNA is TGTGCCACCAGCAACGGACTCAACGACGAAAAACTGTTTTTT. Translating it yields CATSNGLNDEKLFF.

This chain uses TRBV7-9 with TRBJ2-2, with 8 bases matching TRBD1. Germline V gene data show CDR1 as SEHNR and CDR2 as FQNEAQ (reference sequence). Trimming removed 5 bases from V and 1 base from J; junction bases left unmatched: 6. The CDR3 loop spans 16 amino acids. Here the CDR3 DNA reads TGTGCCAGCAGCATCCTGGACAGGGAGAACACCGGGGAGCTGTTTTTT. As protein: CASSILDRENTGELFF.

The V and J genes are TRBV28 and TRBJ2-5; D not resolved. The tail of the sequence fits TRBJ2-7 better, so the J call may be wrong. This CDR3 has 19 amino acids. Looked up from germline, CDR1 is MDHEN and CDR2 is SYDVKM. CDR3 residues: CASSLTLGSPLANTYEQYF. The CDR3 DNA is TGTGCCAGCAGCCTCACCCTCGGGTCCCCATTAGCTAACACGTACGAGCAGTACTTC.

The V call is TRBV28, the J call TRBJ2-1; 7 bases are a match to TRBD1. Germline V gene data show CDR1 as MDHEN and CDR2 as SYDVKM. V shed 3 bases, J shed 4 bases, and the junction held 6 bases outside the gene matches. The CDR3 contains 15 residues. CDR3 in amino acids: CASSFSRGNYNEQFF. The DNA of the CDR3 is TGTGCCAGCAGTTTCTCCAGGGGGAATTACAATGAGCAGTTCTTC.

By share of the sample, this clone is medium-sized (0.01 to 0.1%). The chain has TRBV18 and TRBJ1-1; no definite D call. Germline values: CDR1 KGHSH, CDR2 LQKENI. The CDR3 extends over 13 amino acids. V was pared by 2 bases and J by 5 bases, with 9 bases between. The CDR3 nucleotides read TGTGCCAGCTCACCAGGGGTGGAAACTGAAGCTTTCTTT. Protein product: CASSPGVETEAFF.

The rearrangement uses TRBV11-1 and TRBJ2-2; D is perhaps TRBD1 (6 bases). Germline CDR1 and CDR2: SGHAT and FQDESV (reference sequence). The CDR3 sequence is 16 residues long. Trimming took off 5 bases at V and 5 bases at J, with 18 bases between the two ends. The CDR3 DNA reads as TGTGCCAGCAGCCACAGGGTTTTATCATTAACCGGGGAGCTGTTTTTT. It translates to CASSHRVLSLTGELFF.

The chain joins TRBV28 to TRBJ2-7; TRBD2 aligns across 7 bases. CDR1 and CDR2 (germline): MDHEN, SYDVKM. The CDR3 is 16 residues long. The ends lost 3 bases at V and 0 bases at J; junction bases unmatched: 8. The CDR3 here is CASSFTPQRGSYEQYF. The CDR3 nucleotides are TGTGCCAGCAGTTTTACCCCCCAGCGGGGCTCCTACGAGCAGTACTTC.

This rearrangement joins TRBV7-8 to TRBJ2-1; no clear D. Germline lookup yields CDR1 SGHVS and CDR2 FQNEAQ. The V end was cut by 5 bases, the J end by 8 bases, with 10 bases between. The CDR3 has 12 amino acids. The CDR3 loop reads CASSPDFYEQFF. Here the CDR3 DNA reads TGTGCCAGCAGCCCAGACTTCTATGAGCAGTTCTTC.

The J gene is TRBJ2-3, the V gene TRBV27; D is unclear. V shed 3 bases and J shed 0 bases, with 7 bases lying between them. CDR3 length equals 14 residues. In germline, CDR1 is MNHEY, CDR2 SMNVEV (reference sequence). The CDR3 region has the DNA TGTGCCAGCAGTTTCGAGTATAGCACAGATACGCAGTATTTT. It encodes CASSFEYSTDTQYF.

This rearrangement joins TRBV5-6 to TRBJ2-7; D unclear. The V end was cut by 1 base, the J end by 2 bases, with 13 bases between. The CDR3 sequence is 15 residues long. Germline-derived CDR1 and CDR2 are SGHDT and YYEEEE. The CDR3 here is CASSLTAGIAYEQYF. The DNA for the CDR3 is TGTGCCAGCAGCTTGACGGCCGGAATCGCCTACGAGCAGTACTTC.

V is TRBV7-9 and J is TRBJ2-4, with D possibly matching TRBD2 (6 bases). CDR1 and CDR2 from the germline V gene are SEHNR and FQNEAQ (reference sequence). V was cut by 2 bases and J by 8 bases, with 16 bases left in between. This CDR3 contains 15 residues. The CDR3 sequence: CASSLYTAGSDIQYF. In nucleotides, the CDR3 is TGTGCCAGCAGCTTATACACCGCGGGGTCCGACATTCAGTACTTC.

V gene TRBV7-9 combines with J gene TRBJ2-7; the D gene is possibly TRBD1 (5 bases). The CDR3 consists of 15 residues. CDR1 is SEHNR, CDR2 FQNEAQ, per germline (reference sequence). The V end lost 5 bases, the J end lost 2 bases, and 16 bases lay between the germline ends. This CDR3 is CASSDQGSSTYEQYF. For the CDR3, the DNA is TGTGCCAGCAGCGATCAGGGTAGTTCGACCTACGAGCAGTACTTC.

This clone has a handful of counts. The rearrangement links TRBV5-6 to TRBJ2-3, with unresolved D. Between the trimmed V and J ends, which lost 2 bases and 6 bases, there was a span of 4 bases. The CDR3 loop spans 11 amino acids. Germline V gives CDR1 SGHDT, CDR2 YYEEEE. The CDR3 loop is CASSFGDTQYF. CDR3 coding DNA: TGTGCCAGCAGCTTTGGTGATACGCAGTATTTT.

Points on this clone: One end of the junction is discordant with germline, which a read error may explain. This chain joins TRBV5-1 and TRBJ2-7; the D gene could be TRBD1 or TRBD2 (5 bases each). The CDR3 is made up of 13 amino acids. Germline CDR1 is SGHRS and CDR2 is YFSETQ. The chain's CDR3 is CASSRDLGERQYF. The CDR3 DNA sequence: TGTGCCAGCAGCCGGGACCTAGGGGAAAGGCAGTACTTC.